This T cell receptor beta chain came from a study of cytomegalovirus exposure and HLA in healthy donors. Study-level information: Among about 400 genotyped donors, more than 65% fell in the Caucasian-associated ancestry cluster.

Germline loops: CDR1 ENHRY, CDR2 SYGVKD. V trimming: 6 bases; J trimming: 3 bases; junction bases outside the gene matches: 6. This CDR3 is built from 15 residues. Concerning this clone: What it binds is not known.

Study-wide points: TRBV6-2, TRBV6-3 and other indistinguishable V segments were excluded.

Primers included in the PCR were 60 Vbeta and 13 Jbeta primers. Some clones are missing from TCRdb's copy, which holds only in-frame ones; the method was immunoSEQ multiplex PCR. The sample yields about 130,000 clones, 80% seen once. The clonotype was recovered from a man aged 30-40 years in good health and CMV-seronegative. Sequencing was performed on PBMCs. The V gene is TRBV10-3, the J gene TRBJ2-3; 10 bases match TRBD2. Here the CDR3 reads CAIRTGLASTDTQYF. In DNA, the CDR3 is TGTGCCATCAGAACGGGACTAGCGTCGACAGATACGCAGTATTTT.